What follows are 29 T cell receptor beta chains derived from one specimen sequenced in a study of blood T cells in healthy people across ages. It was with a sample-barcoded 5' primer and a J-beta primer mix that a second PCR of about 6 to 12 cycles was run. TCRdb re-called the 5' RACE reads through MiXCR, storing one row per CDR3 protein. The sample consists of 850,000 to 1,300,000 distinct CDR3 sequences, 40% to 55% of them appearing once. The sequencing input was blood. These receptor sequences come from a woman aged 55-69 years in good health.

The chain carries TRBV5-1 and TRBJ1-2; D gene ambiguous. CDR3 size: 13 residues. Germline V gene data show CDR1 as SGHRS and CDR2 as YFSETQ. V was trimmed by 0 bases and J by 8 bases, leaving 11 bases between them. The CDR3 sequence is CASSLDSPRGYTF. In DNA, the CDR3 is TGCGCCAGCAGCTTGGACAGCCCGCGGGGCTACACCTTC.

In its sample, this clonotype was seen a few times. The genes are TRBV12-3 or TRBV12-4 and TRBJ2-5; 8 nucleotides line up with TRBD1. The end of the DNA aligns better with TRBJ2-7, so the J call may be wrong. This CDR3 has 14 amino acids. In nucleotides, the CDR3 is TGTGCCAGCAGTTTCGTTGACAGGGGTAGCGAGCAGTACTTC. Its protein product is CASSFVDRGSEQYF.

This clonotype occurred a few times. J is TRBJ2-3 and V is TRBV6-5; the D is unclear. The germline V gene has CDR1 MNHEY and CDR2 SVGAGI. This CDR3 has 13 residues. Trimming stripped 5 bases from V and 5 bases from J, with 11 bases between. The CDR3, as DNA: TGTGCCAGCAGTCCCAACTTGGGAGATACGCAGTATTTT. Its translation is CASSPNLGDTQYF.

The gene calls are TRBV7-9 and TRBJ2-1, with 7 positions matching TRBD2. Germline V gives CDR1 SEHNR, CDR2 FQNEAQ (reference sequence). CDR3 size: 15 residues. V lost 4 bases to trimming and J lost 4 bases; unmatched junction nucleotides: 7. The CDR3 DNA follows: TGTGCCAGCAGCTCGAGCGCGGGAGTGTACAATGAGCAGTTCTTC. Its protein is CASSSSAGVYNEQFF.

The chain uses TRBV19 and TRBJ2-1, with D unresolved. Trimming took 5 bases from V and 4 from J, leaving 9 bases between them. The CDR3 loop spans 13 amino acids. In germline, CDR1 is LNHDA, CDR2 SQIVND (reference sequence). The CDR3 loop is CASSFKPYNEQFF. The CDR3 coding sequence is TGTGCCAGTAGTTTCAAACCATACAATGAGCAGTTCTTC.

This chain links TRBV5-6 with TRBJ2-1; D is possibly TRBD2 (6 bases). Germline V gene data show CDR1 as SGHDT and CDR2 as YYEEEE. The CDR3 length is 15 residues. Trimming removed 0 bases from V and 8 bases from J, with 15 bases in between. This chain's CDR3 is CASSLEIRRGDEQFF. For the CDR3, the DNA is TGTGCCAGCAGCTTGGAAATTCGGCGGGGTGATGAGCAGTTCTTC.

The chain is built from TRBV7-6 and TRBJ1-1; D gene unclear. V was shortened by 4 bases and J by 3 bases, with 18 bases between the two germline ends. CDR1 is SGHVS and CDR2 is FNYEAQ in the germline V gene. The length of the CDR3 is 16 residues. CDR3 in DNA: TGTGCCAGCAGCTCCCGAGCGTCGCGCGGGGACACTGAAGCTTTCTTT. Translated: CASSSRASRGDTEAFF.

This chain connects TRBV15 to TRBJ2-3; TRBD2 might be the D (6 bases). V was cut by 5 bases and J by 4 bases, with 13 bases left in between. Per germline, CDR1 LNHNV and CDR2 YYDKDF (reference sequence). The CDR3 consists of 14 residues. CDR3 sequence: CATSPSGDADTQYF. CDR3 in DNA: TGTGCCACCAGCCCATCGGGAGATGCAGATACGCAGTATTTT.

This clonotype showed up just a few times. This sequence joins TRBV9 and TRBJ1-1; D not certain. In germline, CDR1 is SGDLS, CDR2 YYNGEE. This CDR3 is 14 amino acids long. V lost 4 bases and J 1 base, leaving 11 bases between the germline ends. In DNA, the CDR3 is TGTGCCAGCAGCCGCAGGTGGGGGAACACTGAAGCTTTCTTT. Protein sequence: CASSRRWGNTEAFF.

V and J are TRBV18 and TRBJ2-5; TRBD2 matches 11 bases. V shed 2 bases, J shed 11 bases, and the junction held 10 bases outside the gene matches. Per the germline V gene, CDR1 is KGHSH and CDR2 is LQKENI. CDR3 size: 15 residues. The CDR3 loop reads CASSPATSGIYVQYF. The CDR3, as DNA: TGTGCCAGCTCACCAGCGACTAGCGGGATCTACGTGCAGTACTTC.

This clonotype was picked up many times. The V call is TRBV29-1, the J call TRBJ2-7; TRBD1 matches 8 bases. Germline V gives CDR1 SQVTM, CDR2 ANQGSEA. The length of the CDR3 is 14 residues. Trimming at V came to 5 bases and at J to 7 bases, leaving 13 bases not matched to a gene. The CDR3 DNA is TGCAGCGTTTTAGATCGGCAGGGGGCTTATGAGCAGTACTTC. Translation gives CSVLDRQGAYEQYF.

This clonotype has a single count. The chain has TRBV20-1 and TRBJ2-5, with TRBD2 identical over 8 bases. From germline, CDR1 is DFQATT and CDR2 SNEGSKA (reference sequence). This CDR3 is 15 amino acids long. The J segment lost 5 bases and the V segment lost 0 bases, leaving 8 bases of the junction unmatched. DNA for the CDR3: TGCAGTGCTAGAGATCTAAGCGGGAGTTGGGAGACCCAGTACTTC. Its protein product is CSARDLSGSWETQYF.

Details on this clonotype: Germline is not matched at one junction end, which may reflect a read error. This chain links TRBV29-1 with TRBJ2-6; D remains ambiguous. Germline assignment: CDR1 SQVTM and CDR2 ANQGSEA. This CDR3 is built from 11 residues. In nucleotides, the CDR3 is TGCAGCGTTCCTGGGACCAACGTCCTGACTTTC. Protein product: CSVPGTNVLTF.

The gene calls are TRBV10-2 and TRBJ2-5; D is unresolved. Deletions cut 7 bases from V and 1 base from J, with 10 bases between. CDR3 length equals 13 residues. The germline V gene encodes CDR1 WSHSY and CDR2 SAAADI. The CDR3 coding sequence is TGCGCCAGCAATTCGTTAGCCCAAGAGACCCAGTACTTC. It translates to CASNSLAQETQYF.

This clonotype appeared a single time. Written as DNA, the CDR3 is TGTGCCAGCAGTTCGACAGGTTCGAGGTATGGCTACACCTTC. It is translated as CASSSTGSRYGYTF. The genes are TRBV6-5 and TRBJ1-2; possible D gene TRBD1, 6 bases. CDR3 length equals 14 residues. Germline V gives CDR1 MNHEY, CDR2 SVGAGI. Trimming took 4 bases from V and 5 from J, leaving 14 bases between them.

The chain combines TRBV12-5 with TRBJ2-5, with a tentative D call TRBD1 (5 bases). Germline values: CDR1 LGHNT, CDR2 FRNRAP. V was shortened by 5 bases and J by 5 bases, with 12 bases between the two germline ends. This CDR3 has 13 amino acids. CDR3 protein: CASGGDSSETQYF. The CDR3 region has the DNA TGTGCTAGTGGTGGAGACAGCTCTGAGACCCAGTACTTC.

The chain links TRBV2 to TRBJ1-1; D is ambiguous. Germline V CDR1 and CDR2: SNHLY, FYNNEI. The CDR3 totals 11 residues. Trimming stripped 11 bases from V and 0 bases from J, with 7 bases between. The CDR3 DNA sequence: TGTGCCCGAGCCATGAACACTGAAGCTTTCTTT. Translation: CARAMNTEAFF.

This clonotype appeared a few times. The rearrangement uses TRBV10-3 and TRBJ2-3, with 9 bases that match TRBD2. CDR3 length equals 16 residues. Germline V gene sequence: CDR1 ENHRY, CDR2 SYGVKD. J was trimmed by 9 bases and V by 3 bases; bases with no gene match: 13. As DNA, the CDR3 is TGTGCCATCAGTGATGTAGCGGGAGAAGGATCTGGCACGCAGTATTTT. Amino acid sequence: CAISDVAGEGSGTQYF.

The chain recombines TRBV7-2 with TRBJ2-3; 9 nucleotides line up with TRBD2. The J segment lost 0 bases and the V segment lost 6 bases, leaving 19 bases of the junction unmatched. Germline loops: CDR1 SGHTA, CDR2 FQGNSA. The CDR3 has 20 amino acids. CDR3 region: CASSSPKSGGPRFSTDTQYF. The CDR3 DNA follows: TGTGCCAGCAGTTCCCCCAAAAGCGGGGGGCCGCGGTTTAGCACAGATACGCAGTATTTT.

This clonotype was counted at least ten times. The chain carries TRBV21-1 and TRBJ1-2; the table's D gene call, TRBD1, was not cross checked with the DNA. TRBV21-1 is flagged as a pseudogene. The CDR3 length is 16 residues. The CDR3 loop reads CASRFCWTGPNYGYTF. The CDR3 nucleotides are TGTGCCAGCAGGTTTTGTTGGACAGGCCCAAACTATGGCTACACCTTC.

This chain links TRBV5-4 with TRBJ2-1; either TRBD1 or TRBD2 may supply D (5 bases each). The V gene's germline CDR1 is SGHNT and CDR2 YYREEE (reference sequence). Trimming removed 2 bases from V and 2 bases from J, with 11 bases in between. There are 15 residues in the CDR3. CDR3 nucleotides: TGTGCCAGCAGCTTCCCGGGACGAGCCTACAATGAGCAGTTCTTC. Protein: CASSFPGRAYNEQFF.

This chain links TRBV5-1 with TRBJ2-3, with 9 positions matching TRBD2. The ends lost 8 bases at V and 0 bases at J; junction bases unmatched: 7. Germline V CDR1 and CDR2: SGHRS, YFSETQ. The CDR3 runs to 15 residues. Written as DNA, the CDR3 is TGCGCCAGATTCGGACTAGCGACTAGCACAGATACGCAGTATTTT. Translating it yields CARFGLATSTDTQYF.

This chain connects TRBV9 to TRBJ2-4; 8 bases line up with TRBD2. The end of the DNA aligns better with TRBJ2-5, so the J call may be wrong. CDR3 length: 13 amino acids. Looked up from germline, CDR1 is SGDLS and CDR2 is YYNGEE. The CDR3 DNA follows: TGTGCCAGCACTCCCGGGGGGGCGGAGACCCAGTACTTC. This sequence encodes CASTPGGAETQYF.

The chain joins TRBV27 to TRBJ2-7; the D is unclear. Trimming took off 8 bases at V and 3 bases at J, with 14 bases between the two ends. The germline V gene encodes CDR1 MNHEY and CDR2 SMNVEV (reference sequence). The CDR3 runs to 13 residues. The CDR3 reads CASRHSDIYEQYF. CDR3 bases: TGTGCCAGCCGACACTCAGACATCTACGAGCAGTACTTC.

V and J are TRBV29-1 and TRBJ2-5; TRBD1 matches 9 bases. The CDR3 totals 13 residues. CDR1 is SQVTM and CDR2 is ANQGSEA in the germline V gene. Trimming at V came to 7 bases and at J to 5 bases, leaving 8 bases not matched to a gene. CDR3 nucleotide sequence: TGCAGCGCCGACAGGGGGTGGGGTGAGACCCAGTACTTC. This translates into CSADRGWGETQYF.

This clonotype has more than one count but fewer than ten. The chain combines TRBV5-5 with TRBJ2-7, with D unresolved. Germline loops: CDR1 SGHKS, CDR2 YYEKEE (reference sequence). The V gene lost 0 bases and the J gene lost 0 bases, with 7 bases spanning the gap. The CDR3 runs to 14 residues. In nucleotides, the CDR3 is TGTGCCAGCAGCTTGGGGCAGACCTCCTACGAGCAGTACTTC. As protein: CASSLGQTSYEQYF.

About this clonotype itself: A much larger clone differs by one base, so this may be a read error. The rearrangement links TRBV27 to TRBJ1-2; possible D gene TRBD1, 6 bases. The CDR3 totals 13 residues. The germline V gene encodes CDR1 MNHEY and CDR2 SMNVEV (reference sequence). V shed 4 bases and J shed 4 bases, with 10 bases lying between them. CDR3 residues: CASSCRGSYGYTF. Written as DNA, the CDR3 is TGTGCCAGCAGTTGTAGGGGGTCCTATGGCTACACCTTC.

This chain connects TRBV29-1 to TRBJ2-7; 7 nucleotides align to TRBD2. The germline V gene has CDR1 SQVTM and CDR2 ANQGSEA. This CDR3 comprises 13 residues. V lost 5 bases, J lost 7 bases, and 11 bases stayed unmatched. This CDR3 reads CSVPLAEINEQYF. Written as DNA, the CDR3 is TGCAGCGTTCCTCTAGCGGAGATCAATGAGCAGTACTTC.

This clonotype was detected a few times. V is TRBV6-1 and J is TRBJ2-3; D gene ambiguous. The CDR3 totals 13 residues. Per germline, CDR1 MNHNS and CDR2 SASEGT. With 8 bases removed from V and 1 base from J, the gap between germline ends came to 10 bases. In nucleotides, the CDR3 is TGTGCCAGCCAAATTAGGGGCACAGATACGCAGTATTTT. It is translated as CASQIRGTDTQYF.